These 12 T cell receptor beta chains came from one sample sequenced in a study of blood T cell repertoires in COVID-19. Measured with immunoSEQ multiplex PCR; TCRdb has only the in-frame clones, and not every one. The sample contains around 22,000 clones, about nine tenths of which appear only once. Material: peripheral blood. The receptors come from a human donor with active COVID-19. The donor label of this sample is uncertain.

The chain couples TRBV5-8 to TRBJ2-1; 13 bases align to TRBD2. Per germline, CDR1 SGHTS and CDR2 YDEGEE. V lost 4 bases to trimming and J lost 2 bases; unmatched junction nucleotides: 3. The CDR3 contains 16 residues. The CDR3 coding sequence is TGTGCCAGCAGCAGGGGACTAGCGGGACCCTACAATGAGCAGTTCTTC. Residues: CASSRGLAGPYNEQFF.

Here the CDR3 reads CASSQVRDRVFGYTF. The CDR3 nucleotides are TGTGCCAGCAGCCAAGTAAGAGACAGGGTTTTTGGCTACACCTTC. This sequence joins TRBV3-1 (or the pseudogene TRBV3-2) and TRBJ1-2; 7 bases align to TRBD1. The CDR3 sequence is 15 residues long. Germline loops: CDR1 LGHDT, CDR2 YNNKEL (reference sequence). Trimming at V came to 1 base and at J to 7 bases, leaving 9 bases not matched to a gene.

This sequence joins TRBV3-1 (or the pseudogene TRBV3-2) and TRBJ2-5; 9 bases map to TRBD2. The junction had 5 bases not matched to a gene; V was cut back by 0 bases and J by 3 bases. The CDR3 is 16 residues long. CDR1 and CDR2 (germline): LGHDT, YNNKEL (reference sequence). The CDR3 nucleotides are TGTGCCAGCAGCCAAGAGTTACTAGCGGGCGAAGAGACCCAGTACTTC. This sequence encodes CASSQELLAGEETQYF.

V is TRBV18 and J is TRBJ2-3, with D perhaps TRBD2 (6 bases). V lost 1 base and J lost 2, with 7 bases in between. The CDR3 spans 14 residues. The germline V gene encodes CDR1 KGHSH and CDR2 LQKENI. The CDR3: CASSPRLVTDTQYF. The CDR3 DNA reads as TGTGCCAGCTCACCACGACTAGTCACAGATACGCAGTATTTT. Full variable domain (missing parts from reference TRBV18 and TRBJ2-3): NAGVMQNPRHLVRRRGQEARLRCSPMKGHSHVYWYRQLPEEGLKFMVYLQKENIIDESGMPKERFSAEFPKEGPSILRIQQVVRGDSAAYFCASSPRLVTDTQYFGPGTRLTVL.

This clone was picked up a small number of times. The chain is built from TRBV6-6 and TRBJ2-7; 8 positions agree with TRBD2. J lost 3 bases, V lost 7 bases, and 5 bases had no gene match. The CDR3 sequence is 13 residues long. The germline V gene encodes CDR1 MNHNY and CDR2 SVGAGI (reference sequence). Here the CDR3 reads CASTPAGDYEQYF. CDR3 sequence (DNA): TGTGCCAGCACTCCAGCGGGGGACTACGAGCAGTACTTC.

This chain links TRBV29-1 with TRBJ2-7; D might be TRBD2 (5 bases). This CDR3 has 13 residues. V was shortened by 6 bases and J by 4 bases, with 16 bases between the two germline ends. CDR1 is SQVTM, CDR2 ANQGSEA, per germline. CDR3 amino acids: CSVVPGMGYEQYF. The CDR3 DNA reads as TGCAGCGTAGTTCCGGGGATGGGATACGAGCAGTACTTC.

The chain couples TRBV5-4 to TRBJ1-2; D unresolved. Trimming shortened V by 0 bases and J by 3 bases, and 12 bases separated the two germline ends. The CDR3 spans 15 residues. Germline V CDR1 and CDR2: SGHNT, YYREEE (reference sequence). CDR3 DNA sequence: TGTGCCAGCAGCTTGGGTCAAATGAGCCACTATGGCTACACCTTC. It yields the protein CASSLGQMSHYGYTF.

The rearrangement joins TRBV9 to TRBJ2-1; TRBD2 matches at 7 bases. There are 17 residues in the CDR3. The V and J ends lost 2 bases and 0 bases, in that order; junction bases with no gene match: 8. The germline gives CDR1 SGDLS, CDR2 YYNGEE. CDR3 sequence: CASSVIAGRVSYNEQFF. CDR3 nucleotides: TGTGCCAGCAGCGTCATCGCGGGGAGGGTCTCCTACAATGAGCAGTTCTTC.

The V and J genes are TRBV3-1 (or the pseudogene TRBV3-2) and TRBJ2-5; 12 nucleotides line up with TRBD2. V lost 1 base to trimming and J lost 9 bases; unmatched junction nucleotides: 12. The CDR3 covers 17 residues. Germline CDR1 and CDR2: LGHDT and YNNKEL (reference sequence). CDR3 loop: CASSQGQLAGGPAAQYF. In DNA form, the CDR3 reads TGTGCCAGCAGCCAAGGGCAACTAGCGGGGGGACCAGCGGCCCAGTACTTC.

The rearrangement uses TRBV10-2 and TRBJ2-7; 8 bases are a match to TRBD2. Per the germline V gene, CDR1 is WSHSY and CDR2 is SAAADI. The junction had 1 base not matched to a gene; V was cut back by 6 bases and J by 3 bases. The CDR3 runs 12 residues. The CDR3 nucleotides read TGCGCCAGCAGCGGGACTAGCTACGAGCAGTACTTC. It codes for CASSGTSYEQYF.

The chain is built from TRBV7-8 and TRBJ2-7, with D perhaps matching TRBD2 (6 bases). V gave up 4 bases and J gave up 2 bases, with 18 bases separating them. CDR1 and CDR2 (germline): SGHVS, FQNEAQ. CDR3 size: 16 residues. The CDR3 DNA is TGTGCCAGCAGCTCGCCTCGGGACTCCTTAACCTACGAGCAGTACTTC. Its protein product is CASSSPRDSLTYEQYF.

The chain links TRBV10-3 to TRBJ2-2; 10 bases are shared with TRBD2. V gave up 7 bases and J gave up 1 base; unmatched junction bases: 3. Germline CDR1 is ENHRY and CDR2 is SYGVKD. CDR3 length: 15 amino acids. CDR3 nucleotides: TGTGCCATCAACCCTAGCGGGGGGAACACCGGGGAGCTGTTTTTT. Its translation is CAINPSGGNTGELFF.